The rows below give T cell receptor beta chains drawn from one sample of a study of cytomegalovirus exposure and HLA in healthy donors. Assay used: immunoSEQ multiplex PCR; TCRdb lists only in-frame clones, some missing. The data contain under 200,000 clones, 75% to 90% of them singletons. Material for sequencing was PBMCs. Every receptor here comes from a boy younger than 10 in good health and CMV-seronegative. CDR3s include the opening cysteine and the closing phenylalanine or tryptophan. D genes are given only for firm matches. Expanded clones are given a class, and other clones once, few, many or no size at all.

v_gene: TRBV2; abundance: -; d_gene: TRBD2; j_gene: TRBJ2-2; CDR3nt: TGTGCCAGCAGCTCCGCGGGGGGGACAACCGGGGAGCTGTTTTTT; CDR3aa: CASSSAGGTTGELFF
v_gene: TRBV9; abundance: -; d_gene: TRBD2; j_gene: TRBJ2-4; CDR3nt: TGTGCCAGCAGCGTAGGACTAGCGGGAGTCCTGGGGGACATTCAGTACTTC; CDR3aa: CASSVGLAGVLGDIQYF
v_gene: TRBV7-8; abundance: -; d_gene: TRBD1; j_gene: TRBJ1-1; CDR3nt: TGTGCCAGCAGCTCCCGGGACAGAAACACTGAAGCTTTCTTT; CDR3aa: CASSSRDRNTEAFF
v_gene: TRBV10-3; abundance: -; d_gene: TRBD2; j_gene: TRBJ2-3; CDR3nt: TGTGCCATCAGTGAGACGGAACTAGCGGGAGGCACAGATACGCAGTATTTT; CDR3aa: CAISETELAGGTDTQYF
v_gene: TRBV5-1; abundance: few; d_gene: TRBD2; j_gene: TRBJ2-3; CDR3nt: TGCGCCAGCAGCTTCGGGGGGGGTAGCACAGATACGCAGTATTTT; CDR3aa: CASSFGGGSTDTQYF
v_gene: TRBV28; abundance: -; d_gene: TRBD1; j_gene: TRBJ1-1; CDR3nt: TGTGCCAGCAGTTTCCAGGACAGGTCCCGGGACACTGAAGCTTTCTTT; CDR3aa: CASSFQDRSRDTEAFF
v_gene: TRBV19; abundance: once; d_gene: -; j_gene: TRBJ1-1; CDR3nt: TGTGCCAGTAGTATATCCCGACTAAACACTGAAGCTTTCTTT; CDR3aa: CASSISRLNTEAFF
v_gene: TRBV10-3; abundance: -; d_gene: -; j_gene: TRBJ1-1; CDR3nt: TGTGCCATCCGCCCCACCGGGACACGGGTGAACACTGAAGCTTTCTTT; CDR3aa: CAIRPTGTRVNTEAFF
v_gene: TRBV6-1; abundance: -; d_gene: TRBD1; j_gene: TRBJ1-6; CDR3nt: TGTGCCAGCAGTGAACAGGGACAGGGGGCAATACCCCTCCACTTT; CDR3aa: CASSEQGQGAIPLHF
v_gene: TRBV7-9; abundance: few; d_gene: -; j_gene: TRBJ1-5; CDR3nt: TGTGCCAGCAGCTTATACAATCAGCCCCAGCATTTT; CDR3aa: CASSLYNQPQHF
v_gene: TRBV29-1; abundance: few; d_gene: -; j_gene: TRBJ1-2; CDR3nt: TGCAGCGTCCTCAGAGTGGCGGGGCGAGGCTATGGCTACACCTTC; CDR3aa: CSVLRVAGRGYGYTF
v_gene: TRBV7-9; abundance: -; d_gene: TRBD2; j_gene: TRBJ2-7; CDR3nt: TGTGCCAGCAGCCTTAGCGGGAGGGAGGACGAGCAGTACTTC; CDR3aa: CASSLSGREDEQYF
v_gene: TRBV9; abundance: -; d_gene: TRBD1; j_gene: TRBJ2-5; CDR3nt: TGTGCCAGCAGCGTACCTCAACGCGGGACAGGGAAAGAGACCCAGTACTTC; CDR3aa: CASSVPQRGTGKETQYF
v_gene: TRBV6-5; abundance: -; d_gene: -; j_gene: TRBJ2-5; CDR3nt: TGTGCCAGCAGTTCAAAGACTAGGGGGGGGGAGGCCCAGTACTTC; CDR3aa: CASSSKTRGGEAQYF
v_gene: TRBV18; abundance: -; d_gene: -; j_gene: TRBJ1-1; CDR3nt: TGTGCCAGCTCACCAGGCGGAAACACTGAAGCTTTCTTT; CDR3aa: CASSPGGNTEAFF
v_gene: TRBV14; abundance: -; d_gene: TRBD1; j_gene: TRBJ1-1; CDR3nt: TGTGCCAGCAGCCAAGGACAGGGGATGGGTGTCACTGAAGCTTTCTTT; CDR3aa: CASSQGQGMGVTEAFF
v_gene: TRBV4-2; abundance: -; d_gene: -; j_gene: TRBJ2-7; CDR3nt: TGTGCCAGCAGCCCAGGGTGGTTCGCTGCCTTCCCCTACGAGCAGTACTTC; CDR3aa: CASSPGWFAAFPYEQYF
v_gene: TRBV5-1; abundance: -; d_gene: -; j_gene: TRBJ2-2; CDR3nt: TGCGCCAGCAGCTCAGGGTCTCCCACCGGGGAGCTGTTTTTT; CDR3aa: CASSSGSPTGELFF
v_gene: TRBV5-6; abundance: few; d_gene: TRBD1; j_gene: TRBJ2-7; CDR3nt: TGTGCCAGCAGCCCGGGACAGGGTTCGAGGGCTCTATACGAGCAGTACTTC; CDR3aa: CASSPGQGSRALYEQYF
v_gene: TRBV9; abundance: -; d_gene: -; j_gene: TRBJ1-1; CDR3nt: TGTGCCAGCAGCCCGGGGGTTATGAACACTGAAGCTTTCTTT; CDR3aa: CASSPGVMNTEAFF
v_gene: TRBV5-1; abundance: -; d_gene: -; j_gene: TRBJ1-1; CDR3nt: TGCGCCAGCAGCTTCGGAGCAGGGAAGACTGAAGCTTTCTTT; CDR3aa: CASSFGAGKTEAFF